The T cell receptor beta chain under discussion was sequenced for a study of blood T cell repertoires in COVID-19. Study context: The samples span acute and convalescent COVID-19 from the United States, Italy and Spain. T cells, B-cell-depleted T cells, or PBMCs supplied cDNA or gDNA.

In the original processing: Reference gene primer amplification gave nucleated cell count estimates. The protocol was immunoSEQ multiplex PCR, while the TCRdb copy is restricted to in-frame clones and leaves out a portion. D and trimming were read from the DNA, whereas the V and J calls and clone size are those reported in that table. The top ten clones hold approximately 2% of a sample with roughly 160,000 clones, 85% to 90% of them seen once. The CDR3 extends over 14 amino acids. The germline V gene encodes CDR1 MDHEN and CDR2 SYDVKM. V was pared by 10 bases and J by 1 base, with 14 bases between. This chain joins TRBV28 and TRBJ2-4, with D maybe TRBD2 (7 bases). Sequencing was carried out using peripheral blood. The receptor's source is a man aged 50 or older who had recovered from COVID-19. The CDR3 DNA sequence: TGTGCCACCCGGGGAGGGGGGGCCAAAAACATTCAGTACTTC. Translated, it gives CATRGGGAKNIQYF.